The sequence of this T cell receptor beta chain was determined in a study of OX40 agonist ivuxolimab in advanced cancers. Study as a whole: Ivuxolimab is an agonistic anti-OX40 (CD134) antibody, and patients were treated with it. Aged about 23 to 90 with a mean of approximately 57 years, they were about 83% male.

Measured with immunoSEQ multiplex PCR; TCRdb has only the in-frame clones, and not every one. The sample has 150,000 to 190,000 clones, approximately 94% seen once. Turning to this clone: Antigen unknown.

CDR1 and CDR2 from the germline V gene are MNHNY and SVGAGI (reference sequence). Between the trimmed V and J ends, which lost 5 bases and 3 bases, there was a span of 7 bases. The CDR3 contains 12 residues. Findings and limits, study-wide: At 0.1 to 3.0 mg/kg, clonal expansion of CD4+ and CD8+ blood T cells had occurred by week 6.

Samples of blood were obtained at baseline, on cycle 4 day 1, and on cycle 7 day 1. Sequenced material: CD4+ or CD8+ T cells sorted from blood, taken in a trial of the OX40 agonist ivuxolimab. The rearrangement joins TRBV6-6 to TRBJ1-2, with D uncertain. The receptor's source is an adult with an advanced solid tumor such as melanoma, head and neck, liver or kidney cancer. In nucleotides, the CDR3 is TGTGCCAGCAGTGGGCCTTACTATGGCTACACCTTC. Translation gives CASSGPYYGYTF.